This TCR beta chain was identified during a study of a mutant IDH1 vaccine in newly diagnosed glioma. Study as a whole: Vaccinations, eight in total, occurred in weeks 1, 3, 5, 7, 11, 15, 19, 23. Once 4-6 weeks had passed after radiotherapy alone, vaccination started, or it started with temozolomide cycles. Overall study findings and caveats: Alterations occurring in top peripheral T cell clonotypes seemed unrelated to pseudoprogression. Immune responses induced by vaccination arose in approximately 93% of the patients.

Assay used: immunoSEQ multiplex PCR; TCRdb lists only in-frame clones, some missing. The data hold about 40,000 clones, with roughly 84% observed a single time. V lost 2 bases and J 1 base, leaving 0 bases between the germline ends. CDR3 length: 12 amino acids. Germline-derived CDR1 and CDR2 are SEHNR and FQNEAQ (reference sequence). On this clone itself: What it recognizes is unknown.

Time point reported: week 11, during vaccination. The study gave 300 ug of mutant IDH1 20-mer peptide per vaccine dose, with topical imiquimod. The rearrangement uses TRBV7-9 and TRBJ2-1; D not resolved. Here the sequenced sample was PBMCs, taken from a glioma patient whose treatment included an IDH1 peptide vaccine. The receptor's source is a man in his forties with glioma. CDR3 nucleotide sequence: TGTGCCAGCAGCTTATCCTACAATGAGCAGTTCTTC. This codes for CASSLSYNEQFF.